This entry lists 2 T cell receptor beta chains sequenced from one sample in a study of blood T cell repertoires in COVID-19. The table came from immunoSEQ multiplex PCR; TCRdb's copy has only in-frame clones and leaves some out. Here the sample spans approximately 280,000 clones, 80% to 85% being singletons. What was sequenced was PBMCs or T cells enriched from blood (not recorded which). These receptors all come from a man between 40 and 49 years old who had been exposed to COVID-19.

The chain has TRBV3-1 (or the pseudogene TRBV3-2) and TRBJ1-6, with a tentative D call TRBD1 (5 bases). The CDR3 runs to 14 residues. Per germline, CDR1 LGHDT and CDR2 YNNKEL (reference sequence). V lost 3 bases to trimming and J lost 8 bases, with 11 bases between them. The DNA of the CDR3 is TGTGCCAGCAGCCAGTCAGGAGGGGATTCACCCCTCCACTTT. Protein sequence: CASSQSGGDSPLHF.

J is TRBJ1-3 and V is TRBV3-1 (or the pseudogene TRBV3-2), with D possibly being TRBD1 (6 bases). CDR3 size: 11 residues. Germline CDR1 and CDR2: LGHDT and YNNKEL (reference sequence). V was trimmed by 5 bases and J by 13 bases, leaving 12 bases between them. As DNA, the CDR3 is TGTGCCAGCAGCAGGACAGATTATATATATTTT. Translated, it gives CASSRTDYIYF.